This section outlines one TCR beta chain sequence together with its context. Other nucleotide sequences in the sample specify the same CDR3. Sequenced by immunoSEQ multiplex PCR; TCRdb stores in-frame clones only, minus some. The sample shows 2,500,000 or so clones, 90% to 95% of them seen only once. Those who donated were healthy HIV-negative adults, with no recent acute infections or vaccinations reported. J was trimmed by 0 bases and V by 6 bases; bases with no gene match: 7. The CDR3 contains 15 residues. In germline, CDR1 is SQVTM, CDR2 ANQGSEA. This specimen belongs to a study of shared clonotypes between healthy human individuals. The overall study: Donors, aged 18 to 49, were a couple of women and three men.

Input material: naive CD4+ T cells sorted from blood. The sample's subset: CD45RA+ positively selected. This sequence was found in a man aged 18 to 30 in good health. The gene calls are TRBV29-1 and TRBJ2-3, with 9 nucleotides matching TRBD1. The CDR3 region has the DNA TGCAGCGTAGGACAGGGGCGGAAGAGCACAGATACGCAGTATTTT. It encodes CSVGQGRKSTDTQYF.